This entry is about one T cell receptor beta chain. This entry belongs to a study of blood T cell repertoires in COVID-19. Study-wide context: Researchers got acute and convalescent COVID-19 samples from the United States, Italy and Spain. From T cells, B-cell-depleted T cells, or PBMCs came the material, which was cDNA or gDNA.

Germline CDR1 SGHTA, CDR2 FQGNSA. The CDR3 covers 14 residues. Trimming shortened V by 1 base and J by 3 bases, and 10 bases separated the two germline ends. Original processing notes: Estimation of nucleated cell counts relied on the amplification of reference gene primers. This table comes from immunoSEQ multiplex PCR, and its TCRdb copy is limited to in-frame clones, with some not included. V and J calls and clone size are given by that table; D and trimming were obtained from the DNA. The table includes about 200,000 clones, about 84% detected once. The V gene is TRBV7-2, the J gene TRBJ2-7; D possibly corresponds to TRBD2 (6 bases). The specimen sequenced was peripheral blood. The TCR was taken from a woman aged 80 or over with acute or convalescent COVID-19. The CDR3 bases are TGTGCCAGCAGCTTAGAGCGGGCGGACTACGAGCAGTACTTC. Protein sequence: CASSLERADYEQYF.